The rows below give T cell receptor beta chains drawn from one sample of a study of blood T cell repertoires in COVID-19. Sequencing used immunoSEQ multiplex PCR; TCRdb keeps in-frame clones, though not all of them. The sample has approximately 160,000 clones, 75% to 85% seen once. What was sequenced was PBMCs or T cells enriched from blood (not recorded which). Receptor source: a man aged 35 to 55 who had recovered from COVID-19. Each CDR3 is given without its conserved first and last residue. Fields, in order: J gene, CDR3 length, V gene, CDR3 protein.

TRBJ2-7 | 15 | TRBV7-8 | ASNPGQGTLVSYEQY
TRBJ1-1 | 13 | TRBV19 | ASSATGDGNTEAF
TRBJ2-3 | 14 | TRBV4-2 | ASSLTSAFSTDTQY
TRBJ2-3 | 13 | TRBV3-1/TRBV3-2 | ASSQAAGGSDTQY
TRBJ2-2 | 13 | TRBV5-1 | ASSPEGPLTGELF
TRBJ1-2 | 14 | TRBV15 | ATSRSRTGADYGYT
TRBJ2-4 | 11 | TRBV29-1 | SVQGAGKNIQY
TRBJ2-3 | 10 | TRBV9 | ASSPTPDTQY
TRBJ2-1 | 12 | TRBV5-1 | ASRPPEAGNEQF
TRBJ1-1 | 13 | TRBV5-1 | ASSFTGGVNTEAF
TRBJ1-5 | 13 | TRBV2 | ASSATGGGNQPQH
TRBJ2-5 | 10 | TRBV1 | TPTGGQETQY
TRBJ2-5 | 13 | TRBV5-1 | ASSPGLAGQETQY
TRBJ1-1 | 13 | TRBV11-2 | ASSSHRGPSTEAF
TRBJ2-3 | 13 | TRBV2 | ASSGGGFPTDTQY
TRBJ1-2 | 13 | TRBV2 | ASSMTGGENYGYT
TRBJ1-2 | 12 | TRBV11-2 | ASSPRAGAGGYT
TRBJ1-2 | 11 | TRBV9 | ASSVDPTGGYT
TRBJ1-5 | 14 | TRBV28 | ASSLGQGMSNQPQH
TRBJ2-4 | 14 | TRBV7-9 | ASSVLLAATKNIQY
TRBJ2-3 | 10 | TRBV18 | ASSPKGDTQY
TRBJ1-3 | 10 | TRBV10-3 | AMGGAGNTIY
TRBJ2-5 | 11 | TRBV6-5 | ASRLQGTETQY
TRBJ2-1 | 13 | TRBV9 | ASSVGTGGMNEQF
TRBJ2-1 | 13 | TRBV7-9 | ASSLDRVTLGEQF
TRBJ2-7 | 10 | TRBV7-9 | ASQSSSYEQY
TRBJ2-3 | 10 | TRBV5-4 | ASRQSTDTQY
TRBJ1-1 | 11 | TRBV6-6 | ASSYEENTEAF
TRBJ2-5 | 20 | TRBV10-2 | ASSESYPGQGGGLTYQETQY
TRBJ1-2 | 12 | TRBV6-5 | ASRADRVFYGYT
TRBJ2-5 | 10 | TRBV3-1/TRBV3-2 | ASSPIGETQY
TRBJ1-1 | 13 | TRBV12-5 | ASGLVQGAVTEAF
TRBJ1-2 | 11 | TRBV19 | ASSAGTGSSYT
TRBJ2-2 | 13 | TRBV2 | ASRTGMSDTGELF
TRBJ2-2 | 14 | TRBV7-3 | ASSPPRGSNTGELF